This is a list of T cell receptor beta chains from one sample in a study of cytomegalovirus exposure and HLA in healthy donors. TCRdb keeps only in-frame clones here, not all; method: immunoSEQ multiplex PCR. The table records about 150,000 clones, about 89% of them present only once. The specimen sequenced was PBMCs. Every receptor here comes from a woman aged 18-35 years in good health and CMV-seropositive. Each CDR3 is given with its conserved first and last residue. D genes are given only for firm matches. The size entry is marked missing in some rows and otherwise reads once, few, many or a size class.

>TRBJ1-1|NA|TRBV30|NA
CAFSPGGTEAFF
TGTGCCTTTTCACCGGGGGGCACTGAAGCTTTCTTT
>TRBJ2-7|TRBD2|TRBV4-1|NA
CASSQDRGLAGKTYEQYF
TGCGCCAGCAGCCAAGATCGAGGGCTAGCGGGTAAAACCTACGAGCAGTACTTC
>TRBJ2-1|TRBD2|TRBV18|NA
CASSFLAGPYNEQFF
TGTGCCAGCTCTTTCCTAGCGGGACCCTACAATGAGCAGTTCTTC
>TRBJ2-7|NA|TRBV7-8|NA
CASSFYRESYEQYF
TGTGCCAGCAGCTTTTACAGGGAATCTTACGAGCAGTACTTC
>TRBJ2-5|NA|TRBV30|NA
CAWSVLRETQYF
TGTGCCTGGAGTGTACTCCGGGAGACCCAGTACTTC
>TRBJ2-3|TRBD2|TRBV4-3|once
CASSRGTSGGTDTQYF
TGCGCCAGCAGCCGGGGGACTAGCGGAGGCACAGATACGCAGTATTTT
>TRBJ1-1|NA|TRBV5-1|NA
CASSLGQMNTEAFF
TGCGCCAGCAGCTTGGGGCAGATGAACACTGAAGCTTTCTTT
>TRBJ2-2|NA|TRBV19|NA
CASSMRVTGELFF
TGTGCCAGTAGTATGAGGGTAACCGGGGAGCTGTTTTTT
>TRBJ2-7|NA|TRBV13|once
CASSLVPTGSYEQYF
TGTGCCAGCAGCTTAGTACCGACAGGCTCCTACGAGCAGTACTTC
>TRBJ2-7|TRBD1|TRBV27|NA
CASTGQGALSEQYF
TGTGCCAGCACAGGACAGGGGGCTCTTAGCGAGCAGTACTTC
>TRBJ2-6|NA|TRBV5-1|NA
CASTVGAGLPGANVLTF
TGCGCCAGCACGGTAGGGGCAGGGCTCCCTGGGGCCAACGTCCTGACTTTC
>TRBJ2-1|TRBD2|TRBV5-1|NA
CASSPLAGDNEQFF
TGCGCCAGCAGCCCACTAGCGGGGGACAATGAGCAGTTCTTC
>TRBJ2-7|TRBD1|TRBV29-1|once
CSVEWQGDYEQYF
TGCAGCGTTGAATGGCAGGGGGACTACGAGCAGTACTTC
>TRBJ2-6|NA|TRBV2|once
CASRRGSSGANVLTF
TGTGCCAGCCGCCGGGGGAGCTCTGGGGCCAACGTCCTGACTTTC
>TRBJ2-5|NA|TRBV4-3|NA
CASSHLIAEQETQYF
TGCGCCAGCAGCCACTTAATAGCGGAACAAGAGACCCAGTACTTC
>TRBJ1-2|NA|TRBV11-2|NA
CASSLFRGGYGYTF
TGTGCCAGCAGCTTATTCAGGGGCGGGTATGGCTACACCTTC
>TRBJ2-3|TRBD2|TRBV30|NA
CAWSVPSGGTDTQYF
TGTGCCTGGAGTGTACCTAGCGGAGGCACAGATACGCAGTATTTT
>TRBJ1-1|NA|TRBV5-1|NA
CASSGADPNTEAFF
TGCGCCAGCAGCGGGGCTGACCCGAACACTGAAGCTTTCTTT
>TRBJ2-3|TRBD1|TRBV11-2|few
CASSLGQGAVTDTQYF
TGTGCCAGCAGCTTAGGGCAGGGGGCAGTCACAGATACGCAGTATTTT
>TRBJ2-6|NA|TRBV12-5|NA
CASAQAQGSAAGANVLTF
TGTGCTAGTGCCCAAGCCCAGGGGTCCGCTGCAGGGGCCAACGTCCTGACTTTC
>TRBJ1-5|TRBD1|TRBV6-1|NA
CASSDAQGSGISNQPQHF
TGTGCCAGCAGTGACGCACAGGGGTCGGGAATAAGCAATCAGCCCCAGCATTTT
>TRBJ2-1|TRBD1|TRBV11-3|NA
CASSSGQDLSYNEQFF
TGTGCCAGCAGCTCCGGACAGGACCTTTCCTACAATGAGCAGTTCTTC